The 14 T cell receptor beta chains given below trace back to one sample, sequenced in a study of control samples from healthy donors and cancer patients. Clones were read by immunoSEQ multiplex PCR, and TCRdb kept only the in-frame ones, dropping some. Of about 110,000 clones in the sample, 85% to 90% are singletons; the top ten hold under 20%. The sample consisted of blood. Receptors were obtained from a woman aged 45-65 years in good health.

The CDR3 here is CASSSNGELNTEAFF. CDR3 DNA: TGTGCCAGCAGCTCGAATGGTGAGCTGAACACTGAAGCTTTCTTT. The V gene is TRBV11-2, the J gene TRBJ1-1, with D uncertain. The CDR3 loop spans 15 amino acids. Deletions cut 4 bases from V and 0 bases from J, with 12 bases between. Germline CDR1 reads SGHAT; CDR2 reads FQNNGV.

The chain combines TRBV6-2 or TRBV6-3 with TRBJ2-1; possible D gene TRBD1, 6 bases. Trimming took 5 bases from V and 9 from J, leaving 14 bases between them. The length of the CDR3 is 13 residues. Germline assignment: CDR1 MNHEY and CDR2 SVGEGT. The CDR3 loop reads CASSAALGGEQFF. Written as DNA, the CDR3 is TGTGCCAGCAGTGCAGCTTTAGGGGGTGAGCAGTTCTTC.

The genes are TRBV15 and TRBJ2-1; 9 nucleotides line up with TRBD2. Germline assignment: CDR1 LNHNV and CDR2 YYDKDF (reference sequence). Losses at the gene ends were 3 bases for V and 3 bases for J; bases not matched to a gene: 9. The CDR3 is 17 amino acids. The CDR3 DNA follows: TGTGCCACCAGCAGCGATCGCGGGAGGGCCTACTACAATGAGCAGTTCTTC. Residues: CATSSDRGRAYYNEQFF.

In nucleotides, the CDR3 is TGTGCCAGCAGCTTTCTAGCGGGAGCGGGCGGGGAGCTGTTTTTT. It translates to CASSFLAGAGGELFF. The gene calls are TRBV7-3 and TRBJ2-2, with 10 bases aligning to TRBD2. The CDR3 consists of 15 residues. V dropped 3 bases and J dropped 7; count of bases not matched to a gene: 5. CDR1 and CDR2 from the germline V gene are SGHTA and FQGTGA.

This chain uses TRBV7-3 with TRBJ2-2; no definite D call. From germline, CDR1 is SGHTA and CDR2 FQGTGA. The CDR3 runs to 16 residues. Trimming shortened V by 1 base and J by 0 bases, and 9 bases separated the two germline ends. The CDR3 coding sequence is TGTGCCAGCAGCTTAATTCCAGGATCGAACACCGGGGAGCTGTTTTTT. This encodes CASSLIPGSNTGELFF.

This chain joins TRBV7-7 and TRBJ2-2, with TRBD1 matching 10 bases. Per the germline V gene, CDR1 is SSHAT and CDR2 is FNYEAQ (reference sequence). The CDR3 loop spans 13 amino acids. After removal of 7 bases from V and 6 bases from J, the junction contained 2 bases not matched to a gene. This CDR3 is CASTGQGAGELFF. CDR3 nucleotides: TGTGCCAGCACAGGACAGGGGGCCGGGGAGCTGTTTTTT.

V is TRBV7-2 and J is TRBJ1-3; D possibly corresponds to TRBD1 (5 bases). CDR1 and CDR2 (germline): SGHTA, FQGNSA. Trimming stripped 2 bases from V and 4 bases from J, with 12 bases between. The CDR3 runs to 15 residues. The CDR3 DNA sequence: TGTGCCAGCAGCTTAAGGGACTCCTTAGGAAACACCATATATTTT. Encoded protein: CASSLRDSLGNTIYF.

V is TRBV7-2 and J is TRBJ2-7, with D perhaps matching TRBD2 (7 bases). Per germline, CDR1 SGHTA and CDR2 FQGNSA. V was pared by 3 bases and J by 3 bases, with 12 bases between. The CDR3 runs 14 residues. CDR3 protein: CASSLGGAFYEQYF. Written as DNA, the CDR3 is TGTGCCAGCAGCTTGGGGGGGGCCTTCTACGAGCAGTACTTC.

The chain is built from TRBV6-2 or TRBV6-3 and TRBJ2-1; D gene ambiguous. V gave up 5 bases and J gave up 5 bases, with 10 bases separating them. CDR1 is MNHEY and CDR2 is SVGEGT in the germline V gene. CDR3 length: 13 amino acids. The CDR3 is CASSLGPNNEQFF. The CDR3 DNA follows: TGTGCCAGCAGTCTGGGTCCAAACAATGAGCAGTTCTTC.

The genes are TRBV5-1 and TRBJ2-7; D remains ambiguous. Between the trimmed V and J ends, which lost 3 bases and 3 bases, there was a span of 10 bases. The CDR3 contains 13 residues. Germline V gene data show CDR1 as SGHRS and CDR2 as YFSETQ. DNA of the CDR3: TGCGCCAGCAGCTCCCGATCATTCTACGAGCAGTACTTC. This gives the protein CASSSRSFYEQYF. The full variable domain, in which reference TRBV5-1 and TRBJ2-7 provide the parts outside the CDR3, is KAGVTQTPRYLIKTRGQQVTLSCSPISGHRSVSWYQQTPGQGLQFLFEYFSETQRNKGNFPGRFSGRQFSNSRSEMNVSTLELGDSALYLCASSSRSFYEQYFGPGTRLTVT.

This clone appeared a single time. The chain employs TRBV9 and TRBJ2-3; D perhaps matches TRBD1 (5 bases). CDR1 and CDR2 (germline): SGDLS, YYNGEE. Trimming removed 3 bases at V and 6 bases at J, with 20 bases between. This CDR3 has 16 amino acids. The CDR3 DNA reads TGTGCCAGCAGCGGACAATGGGGATGGTCAGGGGATACGCAGTATTTT. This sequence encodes CASSGQWGWSGDTQYF.

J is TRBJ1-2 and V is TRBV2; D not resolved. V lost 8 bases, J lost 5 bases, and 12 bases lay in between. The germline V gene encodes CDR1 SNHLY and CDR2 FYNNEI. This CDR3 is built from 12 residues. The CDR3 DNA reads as TGTGCCAGCCGGAAGACCGAATATGGCTACACCTTC. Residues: CASRKTEYGYTF. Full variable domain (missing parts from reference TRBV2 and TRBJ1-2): EPEVTQTPSHQVTQMGQEVILRCVPISNHLYFYWYRQILGQKVEFLVSFYNNEISEKSEIFDDQFSVERPDGSNFTLKIRSTKLEDSAMYFCASRKTEYGYTFGSGTRLTVV.

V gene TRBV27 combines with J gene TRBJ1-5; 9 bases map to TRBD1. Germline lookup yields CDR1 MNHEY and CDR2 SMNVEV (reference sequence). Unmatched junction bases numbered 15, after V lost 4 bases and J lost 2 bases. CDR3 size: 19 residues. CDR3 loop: CASSSRWDRVSVRNQPQHF. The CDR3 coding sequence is TGTGCCAGCAGTTCCCGTTGGGACAGGGTTTCGGTGCGCAATCAGCCCCAGCATTTT.

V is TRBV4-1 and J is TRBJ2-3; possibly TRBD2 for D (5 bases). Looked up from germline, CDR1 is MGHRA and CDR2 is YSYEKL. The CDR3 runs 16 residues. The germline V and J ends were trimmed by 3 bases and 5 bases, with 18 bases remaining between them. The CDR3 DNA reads TGCGCCAGCAGCCAGGCGGCGGGCTCCACAGAAGATACGCAGTATTTT. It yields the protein CASSQAAGSTEDTQYF.